The 6 T cell receptor beta chains below come from one sample, sequenced in a study of shared clonotypes between healthy human individuals. Assay: immunoSEQ multiplex PCR; the TCRdb copy retains only in-frame clones and omits some. The sample has 2 million or so clones; 90% to 95% are singletons. The material sequenced was naive CD4+ T cells sorted from blood. Regarding subset: CD45RA+ positively selected. The source of these receptors is a man between 18 and 35 years old in good health.

This chain connects TRBV2 to TRBJ1-5; D call uncertain. The CDR3 loop spans 13 amino acids. Trimming stripped 7 bases from V and 3 bases from J, with 10 bases between. Germline V gene data show CDR1 as SNHLY and CDR2 as FYNNEI. As DNA, the CDR3 is TGTGCCAGCACCGAGAACGTCAATCAGCCCCAGCATTTT. It specifies CASTENVNQPQHF.

Only one count was recorded for this clone. The V gene is TRBV5-8, the J gene TRBJ1-2; the D gene is possibly TRBD1 (6 bases). This CDR3 contains 13 residues. The V gene lost 5 bases and the J gene lost 6 bases, with 14 bases spanning the gap. Germline V CDR1 and CDR2: SGHTS, YDEGEE. The DNA of the CDR3 is TGTGCCAGCAGTAATGAACAGGGAGATGGCTACACCTTC. This encodes CASSNEQGDGYTF.

The genes are TRBV7-2 and TRBJ1-1, with D uncertain. V was clipped by 1 base and J by 10 bases, with 10 bases between them. Germline V lookup: CDR1 SGHTA, CDR2 FQGNSA. There are 12 residues in the CDR3. Here the CDR3 DNA reads TGTGCCAGCAGCTTAGTAGGGAACATAGCTTTCTTT. Its protein product is CASSLVGNIAFF.

This chain connects TRBV28 to TRBJ1-2; maybe TRBD1 (6 bases). Per germline, CDR1 MDHEN and CDR2 SYDVKM. V gave up 6 bases and J gave up 4 bases, with 12 bases separating them. The CDR3 sequence is 13 residues long. This CDR3 reads CASRQQGFYGYTF. CDR3 DNA: TGTGCCAGCAGACAACAGGGTTTCTATGGCTACACCTTC.

The sample holds one count of this clone. V usage is TRBV6-1 and J usage is TRBJ1-2; D gene unclear. CDR3 length equals 11 residues. Germline CDR1 is MNHNS and CDR2 is SASEGT. V was pared by 6 bases and J by 2 bases, with 4 bases between. The CDR3 sequence is CASRTNYGYTF. The CDR3 bases are TGTGCCAGCAGAACCAACTATGGCTACACCTTC.

The CDR3 region is CASRFTWAGTNEQYF. The CDR3 DNA sequence: TGTGCCAGCAGGTTTACATGGGCAGGGACCAACGAGCAGTACTTC. The chain recombines TRBV6-5 with TRBJ2-7; D possibly uses TRBD1 or TRBD2 (5 bases each). The V end was cut by 6 bases, the J end by 5 bases, with 20 bases between. The CDR3 runs to 15 residues. The germline gives CDR1 MNHEY, CDR2 SVGAGI.